The 6 T cell receptor beta chains below were found in one sample sequenced in a study of blood T cells in healthy people across ages. A second PCR of about 7 to 12 cycles used a sample-barcoded 5' primer and a J-beta primer mix. Via MiXCR, TCRdb re-called the 5' RACE reads, giving one row per CDR3 protein. The table has some 800,000 distinct CDR3 sequences, under 45% seen once. The sequenced sample consisted of blood. The receptors originated from a man aged 55-75 years in good health.

This clonotype was picked up a small number of times. The chain joins TRBV7-6 to TRBJ2-7; D is unresolved. Germline CDR1 is SGHVS and CDR2 is FNYEAQ. Trimming removed 5 bases at V and 3 bases at J, with 14 bases between. The CDR3 is 14 amino acids. CDR3 coding DNA: TGTGCCAGCAGCCCACGGGCGGAATACTACGAGCAGTACTTC. The encoded protein is CASSPRAEYYEQYF.

This clonotype turned up a few times. The chain employs TRBV10-3 and TRBJ1-2; a possible D gene is TRBD1 (6 bases). Germline V gene lookup returns CDR1 ENHRY and CDR2 SYGVKD. The V end lost 6 bases, the J end lost 6 bases, and 17 bases lay between the germline ends. The CDR3 has 14 residues. CDR3 residues: CAISVGQQGHGYTF. The CDR3 bases are TGTGCCATCAGCGTAGGACAACAGGGACATGGCTACACCTTC.

Only a few counts were recorded for this clonotype. The rearrangement links TRBV20-1 to TRBJ2-1, with D unclear. V was clipped by 1 base and J by 10 bases, with 11 bases between them. The CDR3 has 12 amino acids. Germline assignment: CDR1 DFQATT and CDR2 SNEGSKA (reference sequence). CDR3 DNA: TGCAGTGCTAGAGTCCCTCCGGGCGAGCAGTTCTTC. It yields the protein CSARVPPGEQFF.

This clonotype has more than one count but fewer than ten. The rearrangement uses TRBV2 and TRBJ2-5, with D hard to call. Germline CDR1 and CDR2: SNHLY and FYNNEI. The CDR3 length is 12 residues. Trimming shortened V by 4 bases and J by 5 bases, and 8 bases separated the two germline ends. The chain's CDR3 is CASSGPEETQYF. For the CDR3, the DNA is TGTGCCAGCAGTGGGCCCGAGGAGACCCAGTACTTC. Together with reference TRBV2 and TRBJ2-5, the CDR3 gives the full variable domain: EPEVTQTPSHQVTQMGQEVILRCVPISNHLYFYWYRQILGQKVEFLVSFYNNEISEKSEIFDDQFSVERPDGSNFTLKIRSTKLEDSAMYFCASSGPEETQYFGPGTRLLVL.

The rearrangement uses TRBV10-2 and TRBJ2-5, with TRBD1 matching 10 bases. Matching the DNA end better, TRBJ2-7 makes the J call doubtful. The CDR3 is made up of 14 amino acids. Germline CDR1 reads WSHSY; CDR2 reads SAAADI. CDR3 sequence: CASSEPTGGDEQYF. CDR3 sequence (DNA): TGCGCCAGCAGTGAGCCGACAGGGGGCGACGAGCAGTACTTC.

The rearrangement links TRBV7-2 to TRBJ1-1; D remains ambiguous. Trimming took 1 base from V and 2 from J, leaving 14 bases between them. This CDR3 region has 16 residues. The V gene's germline CDR1 is SGHTA and CDR2 FQGNSA. Here the CDR3 reads CASSLDSGGSNTEAFF. The DNA for the CDR3 is TGTGCCAGCAGCTTAGATTCGGGTGGCAGCAACACTGAAGCTTTCTTT.